This T cell receptor beta chain was sequenced in a study of spatial heterogeneity in lung cancer. On the study more broadly: Sequencing of follow-up PBMC samples took place when they were available, at a median of about two years after resection.

This CDR3 spans 14 amino acids. The J segment lost 8 bases and the V segment lost 5 bases, leaving 7 bases of the junction unmatched. The germline V gene encodes CDR1 DFQATT and CDR2 SNEGSKA (reference sequence). Stated time point: blood at routine non-recurrence follow-up after resection. Tumor, nontumor lung or frozen PBMC supplied whole RNA, sequenced without sorting. In the library, each TCR cDNA molecule bore its own unique molecular identifier. TCRdb reprocessed the 5' RACE reads via MiXCR and lists one record per CDR3 protein. The sample records about 50,000 distinct CDR3 sequences, around 6.7% being singletons. This clonotype showed up just a few times.

V gene TRBV20-1 combines with J gene TRBJ2-1, with 12 bases matching TRBD2. This TCR was sampled from a female donor with early-stage non-small cell lung cancer. The source material was PBMCs, sampled at follow-up. CDR3 region: CSAPGLAGSDEQFF. For the CDR3, the DNA is TGCAGTGCTCCGGGACTAGCGGGCTCCGATGAGCAGTTCTTC.